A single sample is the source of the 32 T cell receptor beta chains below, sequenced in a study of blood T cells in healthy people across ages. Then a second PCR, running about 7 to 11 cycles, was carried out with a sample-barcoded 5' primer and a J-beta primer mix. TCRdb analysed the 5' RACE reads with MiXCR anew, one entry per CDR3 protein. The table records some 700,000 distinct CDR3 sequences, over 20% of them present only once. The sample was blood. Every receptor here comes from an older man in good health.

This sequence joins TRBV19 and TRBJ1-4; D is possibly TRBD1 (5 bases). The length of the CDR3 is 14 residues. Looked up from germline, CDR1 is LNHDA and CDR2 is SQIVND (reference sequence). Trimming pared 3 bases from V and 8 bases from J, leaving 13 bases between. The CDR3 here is CASSIARGAEKLFF. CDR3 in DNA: TGTGCCAGTAGTATTGCCCGGGGCGCGGAAAAACTGTTTTTT.

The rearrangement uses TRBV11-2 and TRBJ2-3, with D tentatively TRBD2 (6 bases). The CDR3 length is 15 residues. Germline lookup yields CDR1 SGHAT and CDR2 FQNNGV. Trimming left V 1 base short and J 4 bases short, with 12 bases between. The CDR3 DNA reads TGTGCCAGCAGCTTAGTGATCCTAGCGTCAGATACGCAGTATTTT. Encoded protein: CASSLVILASDTQYF.

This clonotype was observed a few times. As DNA, the CDR3 is TGTGCCAGCAGCCTTCTCCGGGACAGGGCATACGAGCAGTACTTC. Translated, it gives CASSLLRDRAYEQYF. The chain couples TRBV28 to TRBJ2-7; 9 nucleotides agree with TRBD1. This CDR3 is 15 amino acids long. Germline V gene lookup returns CDR1 MDHEN and CDR2 SYDVKM. J lost 4 bases, V lost 6 bases, and 10 bases had no gene match.

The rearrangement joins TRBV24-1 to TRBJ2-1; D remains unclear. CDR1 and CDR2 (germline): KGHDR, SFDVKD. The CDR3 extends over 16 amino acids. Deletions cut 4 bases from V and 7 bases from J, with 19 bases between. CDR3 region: CATSDARLAFRNEQFF. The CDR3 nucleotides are TGTGCCACCAGTGACGCCCGGTTGGCTTTTCGGAATGAGCAGTTCTTC.

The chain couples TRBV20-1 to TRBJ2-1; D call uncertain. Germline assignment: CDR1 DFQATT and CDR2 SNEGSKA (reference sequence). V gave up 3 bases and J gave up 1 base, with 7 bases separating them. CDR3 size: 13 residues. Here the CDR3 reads CSASDGSYNEQFF. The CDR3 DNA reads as TGCAGTGCTAGCGACGGTTCCTACAATGAGCAGTTCTTC.

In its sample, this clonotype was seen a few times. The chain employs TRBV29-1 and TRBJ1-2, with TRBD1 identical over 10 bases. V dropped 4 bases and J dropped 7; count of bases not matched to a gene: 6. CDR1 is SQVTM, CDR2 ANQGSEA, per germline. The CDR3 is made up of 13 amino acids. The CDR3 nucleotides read TGCAGCGTTGGGGGACAGGGGAAGCGTGGCTACACCTTC. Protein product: CSVGGQGKRGYTF.

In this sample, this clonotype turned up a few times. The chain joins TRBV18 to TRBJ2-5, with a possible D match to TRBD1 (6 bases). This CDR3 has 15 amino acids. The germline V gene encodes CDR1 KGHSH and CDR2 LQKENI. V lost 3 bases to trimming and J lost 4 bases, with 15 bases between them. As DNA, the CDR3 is TGTGCCAGCTCACCCCCAGGGGTGTACGGAGAGACCCAGTACTTC. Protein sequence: CASSPPGVYGETQYF.

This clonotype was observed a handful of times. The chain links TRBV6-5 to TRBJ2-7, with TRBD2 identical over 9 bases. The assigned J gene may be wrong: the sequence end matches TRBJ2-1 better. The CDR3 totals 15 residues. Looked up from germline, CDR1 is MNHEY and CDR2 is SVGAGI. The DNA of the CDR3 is TGTGCCAGCAGTTACGCGGGGGGGTCCTACAATGAGCAGTTCTTC. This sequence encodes CASSYAGGSYNEQFF.

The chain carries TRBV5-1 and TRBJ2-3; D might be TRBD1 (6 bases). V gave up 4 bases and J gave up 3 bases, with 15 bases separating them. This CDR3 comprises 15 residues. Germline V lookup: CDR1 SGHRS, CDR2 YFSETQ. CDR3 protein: CASSLRQDGTDTQYF. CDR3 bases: TGCGCCAGCAGCCTCCGACAGGACGGGACAGATACGCAGTATTTT.

CDR3 protein: CASRTVSPSNSPLHF. In nucleotides, the CDR3 is TGTGCCAGCAGGACCGTCAGCCCTTCAAATTCACCCCTCCACTTT. The chain employs TRBV12-3 or TRBV12-4 and TRBJ1-6; no clear D. This CDR3 has 15 residues. Trimming took 6 bases from V and 7 from J, leaving 16 bases between them.

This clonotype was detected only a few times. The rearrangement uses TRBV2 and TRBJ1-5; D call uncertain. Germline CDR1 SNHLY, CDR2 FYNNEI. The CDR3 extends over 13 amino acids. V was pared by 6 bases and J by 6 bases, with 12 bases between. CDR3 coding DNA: TGTGCCAGCAGCCCCGAGGGAATTCAGCCCCAGCATTTT. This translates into CASSPEGIQPQHF.

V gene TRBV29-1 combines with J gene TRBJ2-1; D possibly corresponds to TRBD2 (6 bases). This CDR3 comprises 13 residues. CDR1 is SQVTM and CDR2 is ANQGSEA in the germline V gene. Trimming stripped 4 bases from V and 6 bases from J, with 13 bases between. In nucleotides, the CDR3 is TGCAGCGTTGCGAGTCGGGGGATCAATGAGCAGTTCTTC. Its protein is CSVASRGINEQFF.

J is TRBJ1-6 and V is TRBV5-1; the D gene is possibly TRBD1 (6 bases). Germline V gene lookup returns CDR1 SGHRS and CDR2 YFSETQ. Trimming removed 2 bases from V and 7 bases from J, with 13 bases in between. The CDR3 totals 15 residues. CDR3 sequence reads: CASSFGRGGNSPLHF. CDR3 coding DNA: TGCGCCAGCAGCTTCGGCAGGGGCGGAAATTCACCCCTCCACTTT.

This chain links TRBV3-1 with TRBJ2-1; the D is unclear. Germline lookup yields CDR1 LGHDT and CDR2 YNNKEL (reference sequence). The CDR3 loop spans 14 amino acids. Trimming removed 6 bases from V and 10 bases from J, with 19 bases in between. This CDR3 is CASSPFGRPREQFF. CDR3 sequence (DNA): TGTGCCAGCAGTCCCTTCGGGCGTCCCCGGGAGCAGTTCTTC.

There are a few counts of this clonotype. The CDR3 bases are TGTGCTAGTGGTTCGCGGACTAGCGGTCTCACAGATACGCAGTATTTT. It specifies CASGSRTSGLTDTQYF. V gene TRBV12-5 combines with J gene TRBJ2-3, with TRBD2 identical over 10 bases. The CDR3 extends over 16 amino acids. The germline CDR1 and CDR2 sequences are LGHNT and FRNRAP. V lost 4 bases, J lost 2 bases, and 6 bases stayed unmatched.

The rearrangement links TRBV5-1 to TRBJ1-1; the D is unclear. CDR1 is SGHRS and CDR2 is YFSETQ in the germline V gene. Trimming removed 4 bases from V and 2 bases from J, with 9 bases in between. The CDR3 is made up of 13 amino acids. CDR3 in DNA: TGCGCCAGCAGCGCTGACGGAAACACTGAAGCTTTCTTT. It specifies CASSADGNTEAFF.

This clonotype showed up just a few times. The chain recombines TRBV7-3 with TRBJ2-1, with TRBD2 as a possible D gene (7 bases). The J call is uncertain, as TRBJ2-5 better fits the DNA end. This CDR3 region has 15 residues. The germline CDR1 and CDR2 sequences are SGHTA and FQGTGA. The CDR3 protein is CASSPSGGAAETQYF. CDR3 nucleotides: TGTGCCAGCAGCCCCAGTGGGGGGGCGGCAGAGACCCAGTACTTC.

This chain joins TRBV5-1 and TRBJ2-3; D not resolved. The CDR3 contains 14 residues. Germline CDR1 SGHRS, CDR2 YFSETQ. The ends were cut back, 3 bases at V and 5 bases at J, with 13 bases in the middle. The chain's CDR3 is CASSSQPSQDTQYF. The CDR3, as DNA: TGCGCCAGCAGCTCGCAACCTAGTCAAGATACGCAGTATTTT.

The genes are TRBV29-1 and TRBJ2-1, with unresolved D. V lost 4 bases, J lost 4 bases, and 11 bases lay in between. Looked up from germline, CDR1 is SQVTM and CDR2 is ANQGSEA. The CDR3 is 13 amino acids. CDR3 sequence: CSVVAVGYNEQFF. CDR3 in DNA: TGCAGCGTTGTGGCAGTGGGGTACAATGAGCAGTTCTTC.

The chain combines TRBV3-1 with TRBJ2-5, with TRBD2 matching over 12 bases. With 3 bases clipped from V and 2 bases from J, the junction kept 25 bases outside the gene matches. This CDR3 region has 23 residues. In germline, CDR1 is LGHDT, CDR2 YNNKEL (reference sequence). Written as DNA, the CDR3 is TGTGCCAGCAGCCAGTCTCCCTGGACTAGCGGGAAGGTAACCCGAAGGGGGCAAGAGACCCAGTACTTC. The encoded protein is CASSQSPWTSGKVTRRGQETQYF.

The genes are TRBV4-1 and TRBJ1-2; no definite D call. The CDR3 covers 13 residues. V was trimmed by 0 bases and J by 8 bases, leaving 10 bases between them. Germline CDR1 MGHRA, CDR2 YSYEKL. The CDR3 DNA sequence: TGCGCCAGCAGCCAAGATGCGGGGTTGGGCTACACCTTC. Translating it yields CASSQDAGLGYTF.

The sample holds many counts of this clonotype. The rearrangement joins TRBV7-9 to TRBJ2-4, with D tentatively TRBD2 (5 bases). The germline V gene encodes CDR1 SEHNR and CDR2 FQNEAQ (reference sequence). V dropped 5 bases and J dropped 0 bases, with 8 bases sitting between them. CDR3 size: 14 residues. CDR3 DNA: TGTGCCAGCAGCCGAGGGTTAGCCAAAAACATTCAGTACTTC. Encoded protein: CASSRGLAKNIQYF.

CDR3 protein: CASSLRVGYEQYF. The DNA for the CDR3 is TGCGCCAGCAGCTTGCGGGTGGGGTACGAGCAGTACTTC. The chain has TRBV5-1 and TRBJ2-7; D unresolved. The CDR3 totals 13 residues. The germline V and J ends were trimmed by 1 base and 4 bases, with 9 bases remaining between them. Germline-derived CDR1 and CDR2 are SGHRS and YFSETQ.

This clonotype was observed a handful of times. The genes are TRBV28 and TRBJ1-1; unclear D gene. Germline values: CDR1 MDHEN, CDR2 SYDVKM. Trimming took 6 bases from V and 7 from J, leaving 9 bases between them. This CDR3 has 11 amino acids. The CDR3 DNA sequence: TGTGCCAGCAGCTTGACGGATGAAGCTTTCTTT. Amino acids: CASSLTDEAFF.

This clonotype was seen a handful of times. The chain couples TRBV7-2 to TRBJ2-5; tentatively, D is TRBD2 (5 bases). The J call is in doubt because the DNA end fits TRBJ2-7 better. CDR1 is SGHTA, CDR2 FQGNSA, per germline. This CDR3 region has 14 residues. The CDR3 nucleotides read TGTGCCAGCAGCTTACCTAGATCGGGGTACGAGCAGTACTTC. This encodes CASSLPRSGYEQYF.

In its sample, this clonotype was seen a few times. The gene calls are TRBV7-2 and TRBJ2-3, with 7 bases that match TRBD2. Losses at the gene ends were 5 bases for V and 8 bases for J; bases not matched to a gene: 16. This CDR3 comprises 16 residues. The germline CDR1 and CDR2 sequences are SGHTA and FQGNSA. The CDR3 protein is CASSKVGGERGGTQYF. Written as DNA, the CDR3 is TGTGCCAGCAGCAAAGTGGGGGGGGAGAGGGGCGGTACGCAGTATTTT.

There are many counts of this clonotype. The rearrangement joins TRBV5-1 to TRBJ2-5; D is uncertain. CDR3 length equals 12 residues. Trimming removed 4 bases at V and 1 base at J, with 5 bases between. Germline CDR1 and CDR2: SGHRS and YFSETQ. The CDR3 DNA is TGCGCCAGCAGCGCCTTCCAAGAGACCCAGTACTTC. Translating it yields CASSAFQETQYF.

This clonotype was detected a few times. CDR3 protein: CAISESLGETGELFF. CDR3 DNA sequence: TGTGCCATCAGTGAGTCGTTGGGGGAAACCGGGGAGCTGTTTTTT. The rearrangement links TRBV10-3 to TRBJ2-2; D is perhaps TRBD1 or TRBD2 (5 bases each). In germline, CDR1 is ENHRY, CDR2 SYGVKD. V was pared by 0 bases and J by 5 bases, with 10 bases between. The CDR3 has 15 amino acids.

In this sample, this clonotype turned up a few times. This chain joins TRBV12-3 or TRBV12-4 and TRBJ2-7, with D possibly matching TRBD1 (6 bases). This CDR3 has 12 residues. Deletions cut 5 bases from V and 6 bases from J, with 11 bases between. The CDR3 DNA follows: TGTGCCAGCAGTCGGACAGTTTCCGAGCAGTACGTC. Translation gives CASSRTVSEQYV.

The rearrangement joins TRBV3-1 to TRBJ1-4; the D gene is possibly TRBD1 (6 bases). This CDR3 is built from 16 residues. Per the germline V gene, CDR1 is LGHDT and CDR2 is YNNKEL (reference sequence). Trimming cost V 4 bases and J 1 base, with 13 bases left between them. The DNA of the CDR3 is TGTGCCAGCAGCCGGGGCAGGGGAGTAACTAATGAAAAACTGTTTTTT. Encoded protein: CASSRGRGVTNEKLFF.

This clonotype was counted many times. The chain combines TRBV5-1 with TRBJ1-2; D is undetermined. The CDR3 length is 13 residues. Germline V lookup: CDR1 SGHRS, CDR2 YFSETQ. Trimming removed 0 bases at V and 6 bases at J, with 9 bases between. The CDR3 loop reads CASSLAFRDGYTF. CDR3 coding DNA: TGCGCCAGCAGCTTGGCCTTTCGAGATGGCTACACCTTC.

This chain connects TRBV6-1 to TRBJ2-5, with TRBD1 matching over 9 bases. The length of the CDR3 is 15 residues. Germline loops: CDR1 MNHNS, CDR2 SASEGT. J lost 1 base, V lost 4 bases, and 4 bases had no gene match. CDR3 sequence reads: CASSAQGAGQETQYF. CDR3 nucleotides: TGTGCCAGCAGTGCACAGGGGGCTGGCCAAGAGACCCAGTACTTC.